Each of the 9 T cell receptor beta chains below was sequenced from the same sample in a study of cytomegalovirus exposure and HLA in healthy donors. The PCR made use of 60 Vbeta and 13 Jbeta primers. Method: immunoSEQ multiplex PCR; TCRdb's copy keeps in-frame clones and lacks some. The sample lists about 200,000 clones, approximately 86% occurring once. Material for sequencing was PBMCs. These receptors were taken from a woman aged 30 to 39 in good health and CMV-seronegative.

J is TRBJ2-7 and V is TRBV14; D perhaps matches TRBD2 (7 bases). The CDR3 totals 15 residues. In germline, CDR1 is SGHDN, CDR2 FVKESK. With 4 bases removed from V and 3 bases from J, the gap between germline ends came to 16 bases. The CDR3 DNA reads as TGTGCCAGCAGCCCGGGGGGCTCGAGGCTCTACGAGCAGTACTTC. It encodes CASSPGGSRLYEQYF.

This chain uses TRBV5-1 with TRBJ2-2, with 8 positions matching TRBD2. The junction had 12 bases not matched to a gene; V was cut back by 7 bases and J by 4 bases. The CDR3 sequence is 16 residues long. Germline values: CDR1 SGHRS, CDR2 YFSETQ. CDR3 coding DNA: TGCGCCAGCTGCCTCCAGCGGGGGAGGGCCACCGGGGAGCTGTTTTTT. Its protein product is CASCLQRGRATGELFF.

The chain links TRBV7-9 to TRBJ1-4, with 7 bases fitting TRBD1. V trimming: 5 bases; J trimming: 6 bases; junction bases outside the gene matches: 6. CDR3 size: 14 residues. Germline loops: CDR1 SEHNR, CDR2 FQNEAQ (reference sequence). CDR3 loop: CASSPQTGDEKLFF. CDR3 bases: TGTGCCAGCAGCCCTCAAACAGGGGATGAAAAACTGTTTTTT.

Remarks on this clone: The CDR3 ends on some other residue instead of the conserved phenylalanine or tryptophan, so this is likely a read error. The chain uses TRBV11-2 and TRBJ2-7; 9 nucleotides agree with TRBD2. The CDR3 has 14 amino acids. Germline CDR1 SGHAT, CDR2 FQNNGV. Germline trimming cut 4 bases from V and 4 bases from J; bases unmatched to any gene: 5. The CDR3 DNA reads as TGTGCCAGCAGCTCTTTAGCGGGAGATTACGAGCAGTACCTC. Amino acids: CASSSLAGDYEQYL.

V and J are TRBV2 and TRBJ1-5; 8 bases map to TRBD1. Germline CDR1 SNHLY, CDR2 FYNNEI. There are 17 residues in the CDR3. V was clipped by 4 bases and J by 5 bases; unmatched bases: 13. CDR3 sequence reads: CASSGQGLVSVDQPQHF. The CDR3 DNA is TGTGCCAGCAGTGGACAGGGGTTGGTTAGCGTGGATCAGCCCCAGCATTTT.

This rearrangement joins TRBV6-4 to TRBJ1-2, with D possibly TRBD1 on 5 matching bases. The CDR3 covers 14 residues. Germline V gives CDR1 MRHNA, CDR2 SNTAGT. V was clipped by 2 bases and J by 4 bases, with 11 bases between them. CDR3 loop: CASSDGRDSYGYTF. CDR3 DNA: TGTGCCAGCAGTGACGGCAGGGATTCCTATGGCTACACCTTC.

This clone was picked up one time. CDR3 in amino acids: CASNKPHGGPGTGELFF. DNA for the CDR3: TGTGCCAGCAATAAACCCCATGGGGGCCCGGGCACCGGGGAGCTGTTTTTT. The chain has TRBV28 and TRBJ2-2, with a tentative D call TRBD1 (6 bases). Germline CDR1 and CDR2: MDHEN and SYDVKM. V lost 7 bases and J lost 4, with 22 bases in between. The CDR3 extends over 17 amino acids.

This chain uses TRBV4-2 with TRBJ1-4; TRBD1 matches 9 bases. The CDR3 spans 16 residues. V gave up 0 bases and J gave up 6 bases; unmatched junction bases: 5. The germline V gene encodes CDR1 LGHNA and CDR2 YNFKEQ. The CDR3 here is CASSQEQGATDEKLFF. The CDR3 DNA sequence: TGTGCCAGCAGCCAAGAACAGGGGGCTACGGATGAAAAACTGTTTTTT.

The chain is built from TRBV6-1 and TRBJ2-3; TRBD2 aligns across 8 bases. Germline trimming cut 10 bases from V and 3 bases from J; bases unmatched to any gene: 12. The CDR3 spans 15 residues. Per germline, CDR1 MNHNS and CDR2 SASEGT. The DNA for the CDR3 is TGTGCCACCCACCGGGAGCGGGAGTGGACAGATACGCAGTATTTT. Encoded protein: CATHREREWTDTQYF.